The 2 T cell receptor beta chains below all came from one sample that was sequenced in a study of T cells and Merkel cell carcinoma outcomes. TCRdb's table, derived via immunoSEQ multiplex PCR, lists solely in-frame clones and lacks some. The sample records approximately 300 clones, about 95% being singletons. Sequencing input: tumor tissue from Merkel cell carcinoma. These receptors were taken from a human donor with Merkel cell carcinoma.

A single count supports this clone. The chain combines TRBV7-2 with TRBJ2-7; a possible D gene is TRBD2 (5 bases). The V end was cut by 0 bases, the J end by 0 bases, with 9 bases between. The CDR3 is 15 amino acids. The V gene's germline CDR1 is SGHTA and CDR2 FQGNSA. The CDR3 DNA reads TGTGCCAGCAGCTTAGCGGGCCTAGCCTCCTACGAGCAGTACTTC. Translation: CASSLAGLASYEQYF.

This clone appeared a single time. The V gene is TRBV28, the J gene TRBJ1-1, with TRBD1 matching 7 bases. CDR1 and CDR2 (germline): MDHEN, SYDVKM. The CDR3 loop spans 18 amino acids. With V trimmed by 8 bases and J by 4 bases, 22 bases remained unmatched. The CDR3 bases are TGTGCCAGCCCTTCGAGGGACAGAAAATCGGAGGGAGGCACTGAAGCTTTCTTT. It is translated as CASPSRDRKSEGGTEAFF.